The 19 T cell receptor beta chains below were found in one sample sequenced in a study of T cells after yellow fever vaccination. TCRdb re-called the 5' RACE reads through MiXCR, storing one row per CDR3 protein. The sample contains 200,000 to 250,000 distinct CDR3 sequences, approximately 3% of which appear only once. This sample comprised CD4+ T cells sorted from PBMCs, obtained 10 days after the yellow fever booster vaccination. Source of these receptors: a man between 18 and 35 years old who received the YFV17D yellow fever vaccine.

V and J are TRBV30 and TRBJ2-7; D may be TRBD1 or TRBD2 (5 bases each). This CDR3 contains 12 residues. The germline CDR1 and CDR2 sequences are GTSNPN and SVGIG (reference sequence). The CDR3 is CTLGMGDGEQYF. In DNA form, the CDR3 reads TGTACCTTGGGTATGGGGGATGGGGAGCAGTACTTC.

This clonotype was recorded at least ten times. The J gene is TRBJ1-1, the V gene TRBV7-2; perhaps TRBD1 as D (5 bases). V was clipped by 2 bases and J by 0 bases, with 10 bases between them. Germline CDR1 is SGHTA and CDR2 is FQGNSA. This CDR3 spans 15 amino acids. The CDR3 coding sequence is TGTGCCAGCAGCTTATCAGGGAGTATGAACACTGAAGCTTTCTTT. It is translated as CASSLSGSMNTEAFF.

This clonotype has a count of ten or more. The J gene is TRBJ2-3, the V gene TRBV7-3; 9 bases align to TRBD2. The CDR3 loop spans 16 amino acids. CDR1 SGHTA and CDR2 FQGTGA come from the germline V gene. V lost 4 bases to trimming and J lost 2 bases; unmatched junction nucleotides: 7. CDR3 residues: CASSSGTSRDTDTQYF. The CDR3 nucleotides are TGTGCCAGCAGCTCTGGGACTAGCCGTGACACAGATACGCAGTATTTT.

V gene TRBV5-1 combines with J gene TRBJ2-2; 8 bases match TRBD1. J was trimmed by 1 base and V by 6 bases; bases with no gene match: 8. The germline V gene has CDR1 SGHRS and CDR2 YFSETQ. The CDR3 sequence is 16 residues long. CDR3 DNA: TGCGCCAGCAAATTTGCGGGGACAGGGAACACCGGGGAGCTGTTTTTT. Translating it yields CASKFAGTGNTGELFF. The full variable domain, in which reference TRBV5-1 and TRBJ2-2 provide the parts outside the CDR3, is KAGVTQTPRYLIKTRGQQVTLSCSPISGHRSVSWYQQTPGQGLQFLFEYFSETQRNKGNFPGRFSGRQFSNSRSEMNVSTLELGDSALYLCASKFAGTGNTGELFFGEGSRLTVL.

This clonotype showed up many times. The chain uses TRBV5-1 and TRBJ2-1; no definite D call. The CDR3 loop spans 14 amino acids. Germline V gene lookup returns CDR1 SGHRS and CDR2 YFSETQ. Deletions cut 1 base from V and 0 bases from J, with 5 bases between. The chain's CDR3 is CASSLTGSYNEQFF. CDR3 nucleotide sequence: TGCGCCAGCAGCTTGACTGGCTCCTACAATGAGCAGTTCTTC.

A few counts support this clonotype. The chain combines TRBV6-5 with TRBJ2-3; D gene uncertain. Germline-derived CDR1 and CDR2 are MNHEY and SVGAGI. V was shortened by 0 bases and J by 8 bases, with 3 bases between the two germline ends. This CDR3 has 11 amino acids. The DNA for the CDR3 is TGTGCCAGCAGTTACTCTGCTACGCAGTATTTT. Encoded protein: CASSYSATQYF.

This clonotype was picked up many times. V is TRBV7-9 and J is TRBJ2-3; TRBD1 or TRBD2 may be the D gene (5 bases each). CDR1 is SEHNR and CDR2 is FQNEAQ in the germline V gene (reference sequence). This CDR3 is 13 amino acids long. Trimming removed 3 bases at V and 4 bases at J, with 8 bases between. As DNA, the CDR3 is TGTGCCAGCAGCTTTGAGGGGCCAGATACGCAGTATTTT. This codes for CASSFEGPDTQYF.

The rearrangement joins TRBV5-6 to TRBJ1-1; D gene uncertain. Trimming removed 1 base from V and 4 bases from J, with 8 bases in between. In germline, CDR1 is SGHDT, CDR2 YYEEEE. This CDR3 has 13 amino acids. The CDR3 loop reads CASSLPGSTEAFF. The CDR3, as DNA: TGTGCCAGCAGCTTGCCCGGGTCCACTGAAGCTTTCTTT.

This clonotype was observed a handful of times. The genes are TRBV5-1 and TRBJ1-2, with D perhaps matching TRBD1 (5 bases). The CDR3 has 16 amino acids. The ends were cut back, 4 bases at V and 0 bases at J, with 16 bases in the middle. The V gene's germline CDR1 is SGHRS and CDR2 YFSETQ. The CDR3 protein is CASSGDDASTNYGYTF. The CDR3 bases are TGCGCCAGCAGCGGGGACGACGCCAGTACTAACTATGGCTACACCTTC. The variable domain in full, completed from reference TRBV5-1 and TRBJ1-2, reads KAGVTQTPRYLIKTRGQQVTLSCSPISGHRSVSWYQQTPGQGLQFLFEYFSETQRNKGNFPGRFSGRQFSNSRSEMNVSTLELGDSALYLCASSGDDASTNYGYTFGSGTRLTVV.

In its sample, this clonotype was seen many times. The gene calls are TRBV10-2 and TRBJ2-5; D is perhaps TRBD1 (5 bases). The V gene lost 8 bases and the J gene lost 2 bases, with 9 bases spanning the gap. The CDR3 has 12 amino acids. CDR1 and CDR2 from the germline V gene are WSHSY and SAAADI. CDR3 residues: CASGAGQETQYF. In nucleotides, the CDR3 is TGCGCCAGCGGGGCAGGTCAAGAGACCCAGTACTTC.

This clonotype was observed many times. The DNA of the CDR3 is TGCGCCAGCAGCCACCCGGGACACCGATACAATGAGCAGTTCTTC. Protein: CASSHPGHRYNEQFF. The genes are TRBV4-3 and TRBJ2-1; a weak D match, TRBD1 (6 bases). The CDR3 totals 15 residues. In germline, CDR1 is LGHNA, CDR2 YSLEER. V gave up 3 bases and J gave up 4 bases, with 13 bases separating them.

This clonotype was picked up many times. The chain uses TRBV18 and TRBJ1-6; D remains ambiguous. Trimming removed 3 bases from V and 5 bases from J, with 5 bases in between. In germline, CDR1 is KGHSH, CDR2 LQKENI. The CDR3 totals 13 residues. CDR3 sequence (DNA): TGTGCCAGCTCACCGGGAAATAATTCACCCCTCCACTTT. Translation gives CASSPGNNSPLHF.

This clonotype was detected a few times. The V gene is TRBV6-5, the J gene TRBJ1-6; 8 positions agree with TRBD1. Per germline, CDR1 MNHEY and CDR2 SVGAGI. After removal of 2 bases from V and 9 bases from J, the junction contained 12 bases not matched to a gene. The CDR3 contains 17 residues. CDR3 amino acids: CASSYRGQDISGSPLHF. The CDR3 DNA sequence: TGTGCCAGCAGTTACAGGGGACAGGACATATCGGGTTCACCCCTCCACTTT.

This clonotype has only a few counts. The chain uses TRBV5-1 and TRBJ2-2, with 7 bases fitting TRBD2. Germline CDR1 reads SGHRS; CDR2 reads YFSETQ. J lost 0 bases, V lost 7 bases, and 9 bases had no gene match. The CDR3 runs 16 residues. CDR3 region: CASVGIAGANTGELFF. CDR3 sequence (DNA): TGCGCCAGCGTTGGAATAGCGGGTGCGAACACCGGGGAGCTGTTTTTT.

This clonotype appeared many times. The V gene is TRBV29-1, the J gene TRBJ2-3, with 10 bases identical to TRBD2. With 7 bases clipped from V and 4 bases from J, the junction kept 2 bases outside the gene matches. The germline V gene has CDR1 SQVTM and CDR2 ANQGSEA. CDR3 length: 12 residues. The CDR3 region has the DNA TGCAGCGGAAGCGGGGGGGCAGATACGCAGTATTTT. This gives the protein CSGSGGADTQYF.

There are a few counts of this clonotype. The genes are TRBV6-2 or TRBV6-3 and TRBJ1-2, with 7 bases aligning to TRBD1. This CDR3 is 15 amino acids long. Germline lookup yields CDR1 MNHEY and CDR2 SVGEGT. After removal of 6 bases from V and 3 bases from J, the junction contained 10 bases not matched to a gene. The CDR3 spells CASSSPGDSHYGYTF. CDR3 nucleotide sequence: TGTGCCAGCAGCTCCCCAGGGGACAGCCACTATGGCTACACCTTC.

This clonotype has a count of ten or more. This rearrangement joins TRBV5-6 to TRBJ2-7; 11 positions agree with TRBD1. The CDR3 has 15 residues. J gave up 4 bases and V 4 bases, and 7 bases lay outside the gene matches. Per germline, CDR1 SGHDT and CDR2 YYEEEE. This CDR3 is CASSRRDRGFYEQYF. In DNA form, the CDR3 reads TGTGCCAGCAGCCGCCGGGACAGGGGGTTTTACGAGCAGTACTTC.

This clonotype has ten or more counts. The CDR3: CASSYLSGGVEQYF. In DNA, the CDR3 is TGTGCCAGCAGTTACTTAAGCGGGGGGGTCGAGCAGTACTTC. V is TRBV6-5 and J is TRBJ2-7, with TRBD2 identical over 10 bases. The CDR3 consists of 14 residues. J was trimmed by 6 bases and V by 1 base; bases with no gene match: 3. Germline CDR1 MNHEY, CDR2 SVGAGI.

This clonotype was picked up a small number of times. The chain is built from TRBV7-3 and TRBJ2-3, with 10 bases matching TRBD1. CDR3 length: 14 amino acids. Germline CDR1 and CDR2: SGHTA and FQGTGA. V shed 6 bases, J shed 4 bases, and the junction held 4 bases outside the gene matches. CDR3 sequence: CASRRQGASDTQYF. The CDR3 nucleotides read TGTGCCAGCAGGAGACAGGGGGCCTCAGATACGCAGTATTTT. The variable domain in full, completed from reference TRBV7-3 and TRBJ2-3, reads GAGVSQTPSNKVTEKGKYVELRCDPISGHTALYWYRQSLGQGPEFLIYFQGTGAADDSGLPNDRFFAVRPEGSVSTLKIQRTERGDSAVYLCASRRQGASDTQYFGPGTRLTVL.